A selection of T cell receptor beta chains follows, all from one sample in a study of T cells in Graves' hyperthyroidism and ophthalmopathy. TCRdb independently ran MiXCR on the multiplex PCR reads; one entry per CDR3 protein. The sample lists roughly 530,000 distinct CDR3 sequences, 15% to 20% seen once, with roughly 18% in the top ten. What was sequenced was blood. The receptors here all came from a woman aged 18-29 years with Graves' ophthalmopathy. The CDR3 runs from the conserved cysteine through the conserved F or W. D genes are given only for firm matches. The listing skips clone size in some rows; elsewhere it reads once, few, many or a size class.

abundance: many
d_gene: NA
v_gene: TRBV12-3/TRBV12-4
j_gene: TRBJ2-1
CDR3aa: CASSGEKTSYNEQFF
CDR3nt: TGTGCCAGCAGTGGAGAAAAAACCTCCTACAATGAGCAGTTCTTC

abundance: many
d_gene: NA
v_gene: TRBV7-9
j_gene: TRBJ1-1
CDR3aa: CASSTRGFWTDKKANTEAFF
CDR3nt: TGTGCCAGCAGCACTCGGGGATTCTGGACGGACAAAAAGGCGAACACTGAAGCTTTCTTT

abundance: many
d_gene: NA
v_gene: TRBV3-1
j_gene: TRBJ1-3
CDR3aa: CASSQSSGSGNTIYF
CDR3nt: TGTGCCAGCAGCCAGTCATCAGGGTCTGGAAACACCATATATTTT

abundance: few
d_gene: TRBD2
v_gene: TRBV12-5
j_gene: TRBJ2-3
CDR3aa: CASGLGSGGFLDTQYF
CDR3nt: TGTGCTAGTGGTTTGGGGAGCGGGGGATTTTTGGATACGCAGTATTTT

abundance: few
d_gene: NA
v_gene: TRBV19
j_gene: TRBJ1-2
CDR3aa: CASSTPGLNYGYTF
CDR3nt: TGTGCCAGTAGTACCCCAGGTCTCAACTATGGCTACACCTTC

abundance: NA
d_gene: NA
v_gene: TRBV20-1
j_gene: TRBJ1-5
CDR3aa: CSAPDRATQPQHF
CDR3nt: TGCAGTGCCCCGGACCGAGCGACTCAGCCCCAGCATTTT

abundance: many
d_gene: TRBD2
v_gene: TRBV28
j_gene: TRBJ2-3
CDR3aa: CASSLGLASHTQYF
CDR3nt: TGTGCCAGCAGTTTGGGACTAGCATCACATACGCAGTATTTT

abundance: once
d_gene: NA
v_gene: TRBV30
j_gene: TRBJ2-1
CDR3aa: CAWSGGSGSNEQFF
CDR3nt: TGTGCCTGGAGTGGTGGGAGTGGGTCGAATGAGCAGTTCTTC

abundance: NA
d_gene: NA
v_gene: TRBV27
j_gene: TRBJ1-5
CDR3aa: CASSLSGEGSQPQHF
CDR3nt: TGTGCCAGCAGTTTATCGGGGGAGGGGAGTCAGCCCCAGCATTTT

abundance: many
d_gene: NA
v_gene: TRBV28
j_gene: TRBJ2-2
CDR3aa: CASSLYRVDWSGELFF
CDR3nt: TGTGCCAGCAGTTTATACAGGGTAGATTGGTCCGGGGAGCTGTTTTTT

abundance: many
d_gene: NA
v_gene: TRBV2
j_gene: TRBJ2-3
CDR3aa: CASSGDSTDTQYF
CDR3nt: TGTGCCAGCAGCGGAGACAGCACAGATACGCAGTATTTT

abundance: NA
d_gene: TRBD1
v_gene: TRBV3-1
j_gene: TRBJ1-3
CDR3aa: CASSQAQTGGSSGNTIYF
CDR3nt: TGTGCCAGCAGCCAAGCCCAAACAGGGGGGAGCTCTGGAAACACCATATATTTT

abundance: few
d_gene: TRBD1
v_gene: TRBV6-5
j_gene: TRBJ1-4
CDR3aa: CASSYSWTGSNEKLFF
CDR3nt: TGTGCCAGCAGTTACTCCTGGACAGGGAGTAATGAAAAACTGTTTTTT

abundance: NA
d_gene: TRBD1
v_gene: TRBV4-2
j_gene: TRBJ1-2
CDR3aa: CASSGQGANGYTF
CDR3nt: TGTGCCAGCAGCGGACAGGGCGCAAATGGCTACACCTTC

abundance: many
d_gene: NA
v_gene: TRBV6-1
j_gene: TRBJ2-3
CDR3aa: CASSRRDGVTDTQYF
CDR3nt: TGTGCCAGCAGTCGTAGGGACGGAGTCACAGATACGCAGTATTTT

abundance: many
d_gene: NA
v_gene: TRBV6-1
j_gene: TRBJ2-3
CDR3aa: CASGGRYTDTQYF
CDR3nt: TGTGCCAGCGGGGGAAGGTACACAGATACGCAGTATTTT

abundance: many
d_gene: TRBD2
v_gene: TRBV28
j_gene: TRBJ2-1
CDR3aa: CASSPLAGLAGGSGNEQFF
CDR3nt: TGTGCCAGCAGTCCCCTTGCCGGGCTAGCGGGGGGGTCTGGGAATGAGCAGTTCTTC

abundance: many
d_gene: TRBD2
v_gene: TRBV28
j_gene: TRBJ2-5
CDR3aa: CASSFYPFGLAGVRTQYF
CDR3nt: TGTGCCAGCAGTTTTTATCCCTTCGGACTAGCGGGAGTCAGGACCCAGTACTTC

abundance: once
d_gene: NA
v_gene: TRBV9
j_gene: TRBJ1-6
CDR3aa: CASTLSPAGSPLHF
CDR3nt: TGTGCCAGCACTCTATCTCCGGCCGGGTCACCCCTCCACTTT

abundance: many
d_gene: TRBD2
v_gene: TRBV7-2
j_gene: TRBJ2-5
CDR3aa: CASSSSGNWGETQYF
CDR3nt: TGTGCCAGCAGTAGTAGCGGGAATTGGGGAGAGACCCAGTACTTC

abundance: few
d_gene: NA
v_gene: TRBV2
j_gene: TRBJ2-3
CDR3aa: CASSVPRDTNTDTQYF
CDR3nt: TGTGCCAGCAGTGTACCCCGGGACACCAACACAGATACGCAGTATTTT

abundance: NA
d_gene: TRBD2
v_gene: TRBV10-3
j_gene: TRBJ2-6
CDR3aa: CATGTSGSGANVLTF
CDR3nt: TGTGCCACAGGGACTAGCGGCTCTGGGGCCAACGTCCTGACTTTC

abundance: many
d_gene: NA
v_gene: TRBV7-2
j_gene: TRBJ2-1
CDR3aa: CASSLASGPREQFF
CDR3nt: TGTGCCAGCAGCTTAGCGTCGGGGCCCCGGGAGCAGTTCTTC

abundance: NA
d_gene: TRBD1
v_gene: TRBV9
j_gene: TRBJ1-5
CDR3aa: CASARTGTGGYSNQPQHF
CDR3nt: TGTGCCAGCGCCCGGACCGGGACAGGGGGCTATAGCAATCAGCCCCAGCATTTT

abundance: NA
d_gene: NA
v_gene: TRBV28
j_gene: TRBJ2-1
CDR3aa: CASSYYNKQFF
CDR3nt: TGTGCCAGCAGCTACTACAATAAGCAGTTCTTC

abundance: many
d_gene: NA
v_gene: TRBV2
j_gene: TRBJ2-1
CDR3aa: CASIGHYNEQFF
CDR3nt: TGTGCCAGCATTGGTCATTACAATGAGCAGTTCTTC

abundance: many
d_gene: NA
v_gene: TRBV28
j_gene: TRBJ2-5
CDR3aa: CASTGFQETQYF
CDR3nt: TGTGCCAGCACCGGATTCCAAGAGACCCAGTACTTC

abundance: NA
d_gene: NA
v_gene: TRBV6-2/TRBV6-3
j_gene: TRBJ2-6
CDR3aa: CASSRWPGANVLTF
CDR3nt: TGTGCCAGCAGTCGGTGGCCTGGGGCCAACGTCCTGACTTTC

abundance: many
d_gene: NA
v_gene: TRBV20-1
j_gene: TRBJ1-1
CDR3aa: CSARDPSGRGTEAFF
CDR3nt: TGCAGTGCTAGAGATCCCTCGGGTCGGGGCACTGAAGCTTTCTTT

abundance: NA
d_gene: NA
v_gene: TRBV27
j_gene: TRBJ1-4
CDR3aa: CASSPGRGINEKLFF
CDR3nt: TGTGCCAGCAGTCCTGGACGGGGGATTAATGAAAAACTGTTTTTT

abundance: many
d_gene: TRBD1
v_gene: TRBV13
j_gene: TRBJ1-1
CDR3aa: CASSLGGTGRNTEAFF
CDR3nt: TGTGCCAGCAGCTTAGGCGGGACAGGGAGGAACACTGAAGCTTTCTTT

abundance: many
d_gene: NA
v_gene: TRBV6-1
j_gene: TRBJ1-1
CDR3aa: CASERPGGDTEAFF
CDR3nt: TGTGCCAGCGAGAGACCGGGAGGGGACACTGAAGCTTTCTTT

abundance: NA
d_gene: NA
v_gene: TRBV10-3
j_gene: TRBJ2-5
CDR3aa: CAIAKDLGETQYF
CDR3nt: TGTGCCATCGCTAAAGATCTCGGGGAGACCCAGTACTTC

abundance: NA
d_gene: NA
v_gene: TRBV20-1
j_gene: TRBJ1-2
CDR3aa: CSASQPRGGSYGYTF
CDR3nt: TGCAGTGCTAGCCAACCCCGCGGGGGGAGCTATGGCTACACCTTC

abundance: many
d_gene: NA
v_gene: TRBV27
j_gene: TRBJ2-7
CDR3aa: CASSLGGATLYEQYF
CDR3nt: TGTGCCAGCAGTTTAGGAGGGGCAACTCTCTACGAGCAGTACTTC

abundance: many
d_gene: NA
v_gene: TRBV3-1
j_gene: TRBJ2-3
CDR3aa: CASSQDMARGTPLDTQYF
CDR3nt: TGTGCCAGCAGCCAAGATATGGCGCGGGGAACTCCCCTAGATACGCAGTATTTT

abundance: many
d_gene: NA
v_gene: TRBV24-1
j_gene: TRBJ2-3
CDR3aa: CATSDVGDTQYF
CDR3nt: TGTGCCACCAGTGATGTGGGAGATACGCAGTATTTT

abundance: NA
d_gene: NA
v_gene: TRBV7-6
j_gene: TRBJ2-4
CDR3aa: CASSREPGTNIQYF
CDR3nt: TGTGCCAGCAGCCGAGAACCGGGAACAAACATTCAGTACTTC

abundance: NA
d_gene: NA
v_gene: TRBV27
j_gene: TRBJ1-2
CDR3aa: CASSLSSPGDGYTF
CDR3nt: TGTGCCAGCAGTTTATCGAGCCCAGGGGATGGCTACACCTTC

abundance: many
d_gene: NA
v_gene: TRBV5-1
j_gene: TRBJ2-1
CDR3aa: CASSLSPGGREQFF
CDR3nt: TGCGCCAGCAGCTTGTCTCCCGGCGGACGTGAGCAGTTCTTC

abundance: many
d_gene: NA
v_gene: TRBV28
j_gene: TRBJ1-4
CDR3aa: CASREDTATNEKLFF
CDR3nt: TGTGCCAGCAGAGAGGACACCGCAACTAATGAAAAACTGTTTTTT

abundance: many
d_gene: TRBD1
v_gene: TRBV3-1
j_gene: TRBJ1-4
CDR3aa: CASSDRGRGRLNEKLFF
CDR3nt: TGTGCCAGCAGCGACAGGGGACGGGGACGGTTGAATGAAAAACTGTTTTTT

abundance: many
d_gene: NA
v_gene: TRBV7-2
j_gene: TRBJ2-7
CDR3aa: CASAGIGDFPYEQYF
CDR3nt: TGTGCCAGCGCTGGTATTGGAGATTTTCCCTACGAGCAGTACTTC

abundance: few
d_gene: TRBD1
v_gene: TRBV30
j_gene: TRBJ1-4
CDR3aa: CAWSRRQGREKLFF
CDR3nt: TGTGCCTGGAGTAGGAGACAGGGGAGAGAAAAACTGTTTTTT

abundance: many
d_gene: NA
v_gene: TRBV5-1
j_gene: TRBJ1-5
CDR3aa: CASSLGGSSNQPQHF
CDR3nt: TGCGCCAGCAGCTTGGGAGGGAGCAGCAATCAGCCCCAGCATTTT

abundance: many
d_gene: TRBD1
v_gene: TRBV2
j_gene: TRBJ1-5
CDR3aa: CASTVDRGTQHF
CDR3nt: TGTGCCAGCACGGTCGACAGGGGAACCCAGCATTTT

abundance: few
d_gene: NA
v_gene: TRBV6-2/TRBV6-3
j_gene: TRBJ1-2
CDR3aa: CASSYAGIGYGYTF
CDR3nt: TGTGCCAGCAGTTACGCAGGGATTGGCTATGGCTACACCTTC

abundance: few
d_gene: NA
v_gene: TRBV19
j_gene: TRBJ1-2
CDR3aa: CASTPGINYGYTF
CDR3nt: TGTGCCAGTACCCCTGGGATTAACTATGGCTACACCTTC

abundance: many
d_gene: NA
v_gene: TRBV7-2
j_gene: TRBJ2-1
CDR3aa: CASSLAPSAGEGNEQFF
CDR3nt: TGTGCCAGCAGCTTGGCTCCCTCCGCGGGCGAGGGTAATGAGCAGTTCTTC